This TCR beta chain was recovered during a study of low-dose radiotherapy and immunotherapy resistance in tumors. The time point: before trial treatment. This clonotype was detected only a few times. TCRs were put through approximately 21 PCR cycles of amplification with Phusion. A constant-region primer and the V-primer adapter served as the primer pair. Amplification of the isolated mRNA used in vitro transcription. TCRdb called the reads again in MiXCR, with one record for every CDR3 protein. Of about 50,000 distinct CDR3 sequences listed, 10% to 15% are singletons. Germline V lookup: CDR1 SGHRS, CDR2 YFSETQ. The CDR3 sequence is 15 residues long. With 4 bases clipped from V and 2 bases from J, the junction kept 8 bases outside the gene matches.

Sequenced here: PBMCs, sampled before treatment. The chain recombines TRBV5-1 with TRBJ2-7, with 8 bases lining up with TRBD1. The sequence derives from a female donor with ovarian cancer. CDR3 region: CASSKTGTGPYEQYF. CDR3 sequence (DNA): TGCGCCAGCAGCAAAACCGGGACAGGACCCTACGAGCAGTACTTC.